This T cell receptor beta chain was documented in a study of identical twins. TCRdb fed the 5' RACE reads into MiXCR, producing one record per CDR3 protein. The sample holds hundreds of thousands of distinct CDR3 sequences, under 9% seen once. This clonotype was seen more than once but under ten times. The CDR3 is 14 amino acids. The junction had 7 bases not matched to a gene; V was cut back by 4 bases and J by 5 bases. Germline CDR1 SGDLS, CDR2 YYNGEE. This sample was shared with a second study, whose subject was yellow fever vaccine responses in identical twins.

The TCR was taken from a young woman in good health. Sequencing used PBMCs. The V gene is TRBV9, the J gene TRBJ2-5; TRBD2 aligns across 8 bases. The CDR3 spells CASSSGREGETQYF. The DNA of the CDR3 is TGTGCCAGCAGCTCGGGACGGGAGGGGGAGACCCAGTACTTC.